The rows below give T cell receptor beta chains drawn from one sample of a study of blood T cell repertoires in COVID-19. Only in-frame clones appear in the TCRdb table, and some are missing; sequencing was by immunoSEQ multiplex PCR. The table lists 80,000 or so clones, about nine tenths of them singletons, with around 2.1% in the top ten. Sequenced sample: peripheral blood. Receptors were obtained from a middle-aged man with acute or convalescent COVID-19. Each CDR3 is given with its conserved first and last residue. Fields, in order: clone size, V gene, J gene, CDR3 protein. Size tells how often a clone was seen (once, few, many) or the class of an expanded clone, and some rows leave it out.

>.|TRBV27|TRBJ2-2
CASSLSRVGTGELFF
>once|TRBV4-2|TRBJ2-2
CASSQDTNTGELFF
>once|TRBV7-2|TRBJ2-1
CASSLALAGAHFRNEQFF
>.|TRBV29-1|TRBJ2-7
CSVERGQGGEQYF
>.|TRBV11-3|TRBJ2-5
CASSLGSGQGGETQYF
>once|TRBV3-1/TRBV3-2|TRBJ2-7
CASSQGTAREPSYEQYF
>.|TRBV4-1|TRBJ2-1
CASSPYLRLAENEQFF
>.|TRBV4-2|TRBJ1-6
CASSQDRSNNSPLHF
>.|TRBV4-2|TRBJ2-7
CASSQEQGAYEQYF
>.|TRBV2|TRBJ2-1
CASSEVVAGDEQFF
>once|TRBV25-1|TRBJ1-1
CASNFHQNTEAFF
>.|TRBV5-1|TRBJ2-1
CASSLWDIGNEQFF
>.|TRBV9|TRBJ1-1
CASSQQGMNTEAFF
>.|TRBV28|TRBJ1-1
CASSFLTEAFF
>.|TRBV24-1|TRBJ2-1
CATEAGQGGYNEQFF
>.|TRBV6-5|TRBJ1-1
CASSPRGETEAFF
>few|TRBV5-6|TRBJ1-5
CASSWGRQGGSNQPQHF
>.|TRBV9|TRBJ2-1
CASSVVSQSNEQFF
>.|TRBV5-6|TRBJ2-7
CASSVGPTGSYEQYF
>.|TRBV11-2|TRBJ2-3
CASSLRTGLDTQYF
>.|TRBV7-8|TRBJ1-1
CASSLAWDREENEAFF
>.|TRBV29-1|TRBJ1-4
CSVEEGPYGNEKLFF
>.|TRBV28|TRBJ2-4
CASKATSGRSGNIQYF
>.|TRBV14|TRBJ1-6
CASSRDLRNSPLHF
>.|TRBV5-1|TRBJ2-2
CASSLLGTSGTGELFF
>.|TRBV28|TRBJ1-3
CASSLGTGISGNTIYF
>.|TRBV4-1|TRBJ2-2
CASSQDVGANTGELFF
>.|TRBV11-2|TRBJ2-5
CASSTYGDSWETQYF
>.|TRBV29-1|TRBJ1-1
CSARDRERTEAFF
>.|TRBV27|TRBJ2-3
CASSYREGDTQYF
>.|TRBV27|TRBJ1-5
CASRSTGEGQPQHF
>.|TRBV12-3/TRBV12-4|TRBJ2-3
CASTPLGGEKQYF
>.|TRBV29-1|TRBJ2-5
CSGGRAETQYF
>.|TRBV3-1/TRBV3-2|TRBJ1-6
CASSQPLGQGNSPLHF
>.|TRBV27|TRBJ2-2
CASRGVPGNTGELFF
>once|TRBV6-2/TRBV6-3|TRBJ2-2
CASSSRGSGANTGELFF
>.|TRBV3-1/TRBV3-2|TRBJ2-1
CASSRGQDYNEQFF
>.|TRBV3-1/TRBV3-2|TRBJ2-1
CASSQIRATDNEQFF
>.|TRBV19|TRBJ1-4
CASSIGSGEPEKLFF
>.|TRBV19|TRBJ1-5
CASRSPHREGNQPQHF
>.|TRBV30|TRBJ1-1
CAWNKGMNTEAFF
>once|TRBV9|TRBJ1-3
CASSVDGGQGNTIYF
>.|TRBV4-2|TRBJ2-7
CASSQTSGNYEQYF
>.|TRBV19|TRBJ2-2
CASSKGQGAGELFF
>.|TRBV7-9|TRBJ2-1
CASSQVGYNEQFF
>.|TRBV5-6|TRBJ2-2
CASSLALSNTGELFF
>.|TRBV2|TRBJ1-2
CASSPPGQGAGYGYTF
>.|TRBV5-1|TRBJ2-5
CASSPQTGHLETQYF
>.|TRBV5-6|TRBJ1-1
CASSFEDRRNTEAFF
>once|TRBV27|TRBJ2-5
CASSYRSQETQYF
>.|TRBV9|TRBJ1-2
CASSPGTSTNYGYTF
>.|TRBV7-2|TRBJ2-2
CASSLQGAGTGELFF
>.|TRBV6-4|TRBJ1-2
CASSDSSRGGGYTF
>.|TRBV4-3|TRBJ1-4
CASSQERGRGSEKLFF
>once|TRBV4-3|TRBJ1-1
CASSQTPGSRAEAFF